A single sample is the source of the 11 T cell receptor beta chains below, sequenced in a study of T cell repertoires in cytomegalovirus infection. Each CDR3 protein gets one entry after TCRdb re-called the reads with MiXCR. The sample consists of about 830,000 distinct CDR3 sequences, over 25% of them appearing once. These receptors' targets are unknown. Specimen: cultured CD8+ T cells from PBMCs, collected from culture after CMV antigen stimulation. The receptors here all came from a human donor in good health (CMV status not recorded). Some clones in this sample may be carry-over from other donors' samples.

J is TRBJ2-7 and V is TRBV7-9, with TRBD1 matching 7 bases. The CDR3 runs to 14 residues. J gave up 2 bases and V 9 bases, and 10 bases lay outside the gene matches. CDR1 SEHNR and CDR2 FQNEAQ come from the germline V gene (reference sequence). The CDR3 DNA reads TGTGCCAGTCGGGGACAGACTTATCCCTACGAGCAGTACTTC. As protein: CASRGQTYPYEQYF.

This sequence joins TRBV10-3 and TRBJ2-2, with D tentatively TRBD1 (6 bases). V was trimmed by 8 bases and J by 1 base, leaving 17 bases between them. The CDR3 consists of 16 residues. CDR1 and CDR2 from the germline V gene are ENHRY and SYGVKD. The chain's CDR3 is CAIRRQEPVNTGELFF. As DNA, the CDR3 is TGTGCCATCCGGAGACAGGAACCCGTGAACACCGGGGAGCTGTTTTTT.

Concerning this clonotype itself: One end of the junction fails to match germline, which may point to a read error. J is TRBJ1-1 and V is TRBV29-1, with D tentatively TRBD1 (6 bases). CDR1 and CDR2 from the germline V gene are SQVTM and ANQGSEA. The CDR3 loop spans 11 amino acids. CDR3 sequence: CCVGRGDEAFF. The DNA of the CDR3 is TGCTGCGTTGGAAGGGGGGATGAAGCTTTCTTT.

V and J are TRBV6-1 and TRBJ2-3; D not resolved. In germline, CDR1 is MNHNS, CDR2 SASEGT. V was trimmed by 7 bases and J by 1 base, leaving 9 bases between them. The CDR3 is made up of 13 amino acids. The CDR3 DNA reads as TGTGCCAGCATCATGGTGGGCACAGATACGCAGTATTTT. This encodes CASIMVGTDTQYF.

The table lists this clonotype with a few counts. Here the CDR3 DNA reads TGTGCCAGCAGCTTCACAATGGGGACAGATACGCAGTATTTT. It is translated as CASSFTMGTDTQYF. The J gene is TRBJ2-3, the V gene TRBV7-6; D not resolved. Germline V CDR1 and CDR2: SGHVS, FNYEAQ. The CDR3 contains 14 residues. Trimming removed 3 bases at V and 3 bases at J, with 10 bases between.

In its sample, this clonotype was seen a few times. This chain connects TRBV28 to TRBJ2-5, with D hard to call. Germline V gene lookup returns CDR1 MDHEN and CDR2 SYDVKM. V lost 1 base to trimming and J lost 4 bases, with 13 bases between them. This CDR3 contains 15 residues. CDR3 protein: CASSLFQLGRETQYF. CDR3 DNA: TGTGCCAGCAGTTTATTCCAACTCGGGCGAGAGACCCAGTACTTC.

This clonotype has ten or more counts. The chain has TRBV28 and TRBJ2-5; D possibly corresponds to TRBD1 (5 bases). V was clipped by 2 bases and J by 4 bases, with 11 bases between them. This CDR3 has 14 amino acids. Germline V gene lookup returns CDR1 MDHEN and CDR2 SYDVKM. The CDR3 region is CASSLGVGVETQYF. The CDR3 DNA sequence: TGTGCCAGCAGTTTAGGGGTAGGGGTAGAGACCCAGTACTTC.

This clonotype came up a few times. The rearrangement uses TRBV5-6 and TRBJ1-2; 11 nucleotides line up with TRBD1. Germline assignment: CDR1 SGHDT and CDR2 YYEEEE. CDR3 length: 13 residues. The J segment lost 10 bases and the V segment lost 4 bases, leaving 6 bases of the junction unmatched. The CDR3 DNA follows: TGTGCCAGCAGCCCCGGGACAGGGGGTTCCTACACCTTC. Translating it yields CASSPGTGGSYTF.

The rearrangement uses TRBV7-8 and TRBJ2-6; D unresolved. The germline V gene encodes CDR1 SGHVS and CDR2 FQNEAQ. The V end lost 1 base, the J end lost 0 bases, and 10 bases lay between the germline ends. The CDR3 spans 17 residues. The CDR3 here is CASSLEGKFSGANVLTF. The CDR3 nucleotides are TGTGCCAGCAGCTTAGAAGGGAAGTTCTCTGGGGCCAACGTCCTGACTTTC. The full variable domain, its missing parts supplied by reference TRBV7-8 and TRBJ2-6, is GAGVSQSPRYKVAKRGQDVALRCDPISGHVSLFWYQQALGQGPEFLTYFQNEAQLDKSGLPSDRFFAERPEGSVSTLKIQRTQQEDSAVYLCASSLEGKFSGANVLTFGAGSRLTVL.

V is TRBV19 and J is TRBJ1-2; maybe TRBD1 (6 bases). Trimming stripped 6 bases from V and 6 bases from J, with 20 bases between. The CDR3 has 15 amino acids. CDR1 and CDR2 (germline): LNHDA, SQIVND (reference sequence). CDR3 amino acids: CASSVHKQGFDGYTF. The CDR3, as DNA: TGTGCCAGTAGCGTTCACAAACAGGGATTCGATGGCTACACCTTC. The full variable domain, with the rest looked up from reference TRBV19 and TRBJ1-2, is DGGITQSPKYLFRKEGQNVTLSCEQNLNHDAMYWYRQDPGQGLRLIYYSQIVNDFQKGDIAEGYSVSREKKESFPLTVTSAQKNPTAFYLCASSVHKQGFDGYTFGSGTRLTVV.

This clonotype was detected only a few times. The chain combines TRBV6-6 with TRBJ2-7; 7 bases line up with TRBD1. The germline V gene has CDR1 MNHNY and CDR2 SVGAGI (reference sequence). This CDR3 is built from 14 residues. The V gene end was trimmed by 2 bases and the J gene end by 2 bases; junction bases not matched to a gene: 3. In DNA, the CDR3 is TGTGCCAGCAGTTACCCGGGACAGACCTACGAGCAGTACGTC. Translation gives CASSYPGQTYEQYV.